Listed below are T cell receptor beta chains from one sample, sequenced in a study of blood T cell repertoires in COVID-19. The protocol was immunoSEQ multiplex PCR, while the TCRdb copy is restricted to in-frame clones and leaves out a portion. The sample lists just under 85,000 clones, around nine tenths occurring once. The sequenced sample was peripheral blood. These receptors were obtained from a man older than 75 with active or convalescent COVID-19. Each CDR3 is given with its conserved first and last residue. D genes are given only for firm matches. For some rows the clone size is stated as once, few or many, or as a class when expanded; others skip it.

>once|TRBV28|.|TRBJ1-6
TGTGCCAGCAGAACTTCGGGGGGTGGTTCACCCCTCCACTTT
CASRTSGGGSPLHF
>.|TRBV7-2|.|TRBJ2-1
TGTGCCAGCAGCAACGGGGGCAATGAGCAGTTCTTC
CASSNGGNEQFF
>.|TRBV3-1/TRBV3-2|.|TRBJ2-5
TGTGCCAGCAGCCCTAGCAAAGAGACCCAGTACTTC
CASSPSKETQYF
>.|TRBV3-1/TRBV3-2|.|TRBJ1-2
TGTGCCAGCAGCCAAGCACTCCTTGGCTACACCTTC
CASSQALLGYTF
>.|TRBV10-3|.|TRBJ1-1
TGTGCCATCAGTGAGTTCCAGGGAGGGGACACTGAAGCTTTCTTT
CAISEFQGGDTEAFF
>.|TRBV19|.|TRBJ1-1
TGTGCCAGTAGTGAACAGGGTAACACTGAAGCTTTCTTT
CASSEQGNTEAFF
>.|TRBV6-5|.|TRBJ2-1
TGTGCCAGCAGTCACCGGACCGGGGGGCAGTTCTTC
CASSHRTGGQFF
>.|TRBV5-4|TRBD1|TRBJ2-1
TGTGCCAGCAGCTTGCCGACAGGGGACGATGAGCAGTTCTTC
CASSLPTGDDEQFF
>.|TRBV28|.|TRBJ2-3
TGTGCCAACTCAGCGGGCCCTAGCACAGATACGCAGTATTTT
CANSAGPSTDTQYF
>.|TRBV5-1|TRBD2|TRBJ2-1
TGCGCCAGCACCGGGGGGAACGGGCAGGGATCCTACAATGAGCAGTTCTTC
CASTGGNGQGSYNEQFF
>.|TRBV3-1/TRBV3-2|.|TRBJ1-5
TGTGCCAGCAGCCAATCGCAGGGTAATCAGCCCCAGCATTTT
CASSQSQGNQPQHF
>.|TRBV12-3/TRBV12-4|.|TRBJ1-2
TGTGCCAGCAGTTTAGGCGCCCCGGGTGGCTACACCTTC
CASSLGAPGGYTF
>.|TRBV5-1|.|TRBJ2-5
TGCGCCAGCAGTCCCGGGCCAGGGTGGGAAGAGACCCAGTACTTC
CASSPGPGWEETQYF
>.|TRBV5-1|.|TRBJ1-4
TGCGCCAGCAGCATCGGACAGCCTAATGAAAAACTGTTTTTT
CASSIGQPNEKLFF
>once|TRBV28|TRBD1|TRBJ1-2
TGTGCCAGCAGTCGCACCGGGACAGGAAACAGAAACTATGGCTACACCTTC
CASSRTGTGNRNYGYTF
>.|TRBV27|TRBD1|TRBJ1-6
TGTGCCAGCAGTTTATCGCCTAGGCCGGGACAGGGGGATTCACCCCTCCACTTT
CASSLSPRPGQGDSPLHF
>medium-sized|TRBV7-2|.|TRBJ2-3
TGTGCCAGCAGCTTAGGCGGGACAGTCACAGATACGCAGTATTTT
CASSLGGTVTDTQYF
>once|TRBV6-1|TRBD2|TRBJ2-4
TGTGCCAGCAGTGATAGCGGGGGCGAAAACATTCAGTACTTC
CASSDSGGENIQYF
>.|TRBV28|.|TRBJ1-1
TGTGCCAGCAGTTTAGTAATGAACACTGAAGCTTTCTTT
CASSLVMNTEAFF
>.|TRBV9|.|TRBJ1-1
TGTGCCAGCAGCGTAGGGTTGGCCAGAAACACTGAAGCTTTCTTT
CASSVGLARNTEAFF
>.|TRBV3-1/TRBV3-2|.|TRBJ1-4
TGTGCCAGCAGCCAAGCCTTTGCAACTAATGAAAAACTGTTTTTT
CASSQAFATNEKLFF
>.|TRBV28|TRBD1|TRBJ1-3
TGTGCCAGCAGCACCGGGACAGGCTCTGGAAACACCATATATTTT
CASSTGTGSGNTIYF
>.|TRBV6-1|.|TRBJ1-6
TGTGCCAGCAGTGAATCCCGTGTCCTTAATTCACCCCTCCACTTT
CASSESRVLNSPLHF
>.|TRBV28|.|TRBJ2-1
TGTGCCAGCAGTTTTTTAAGTGGGGCAGGGGAGCAGTTCTTC
CASSFLSGAGEQFF
>once|TRBV11-1|.|TRBJ1-2
TGTGCCAGCAGCTTCGGTTATGGCTACACCTTC
CASSFGYGYTF
>once|TRBV4-1|TRBD1|TRBJ1-4
TGCGCCAGCAGCCAAGGGGACAGGCGGAATGAAAAACTGTTTTTT
CASSQGDRRNEKLFF
>.|TRBV11-2|TRBD2|TRBJ2-3
TGTGCCAGCAGCTTAGTAGGGACTAGTCGAGATACGCAGTATTTT
CASSLVGTSRDTQYF